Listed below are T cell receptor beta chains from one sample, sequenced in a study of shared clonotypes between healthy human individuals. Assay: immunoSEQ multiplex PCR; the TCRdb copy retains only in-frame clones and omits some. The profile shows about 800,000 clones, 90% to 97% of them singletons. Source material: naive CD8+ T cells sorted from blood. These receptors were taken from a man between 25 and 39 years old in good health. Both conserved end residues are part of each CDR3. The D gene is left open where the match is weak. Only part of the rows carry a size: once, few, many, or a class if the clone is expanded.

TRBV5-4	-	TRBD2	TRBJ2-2	CASRGRAGGELFF	TGTGCTTCGCGCGGGAGGGCGGGCGGGGAGCTGTTTTTT
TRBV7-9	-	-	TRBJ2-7	CASSRLSGHYEQYF	TGTGCCAGCAGCCGTTTAAGCGGACACTACGAGCAGTACTTC
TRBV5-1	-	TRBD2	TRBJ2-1	CASGRLAHEQFF	TGCGCCAGCGGGAGACTAGCCCATGAGCAGTTCTTC
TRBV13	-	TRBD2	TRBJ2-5	CASSKKRSGNPQETQYF	TGTGCCAGCAGCAAAAAACGTAGCGGGAATCCCCAAGAGACCCAGTACTTC
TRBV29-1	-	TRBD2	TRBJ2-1	CSVEGGGHNEQFF	TGCAGCGTTGAAGGCGGGGGACACAATGAGCAGTTCTTC
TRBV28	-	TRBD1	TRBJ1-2	CASRSRRQGVGYTF	TGTGCCAGCAGGTCCCGGCGGCAGGGGGTTGGCTACACCTTC
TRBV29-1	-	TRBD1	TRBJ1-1	CSVEGQGTTEAFF	TGCAGCGTTGAGGGACAGGGGACCACTGAAGCTTTCTTT
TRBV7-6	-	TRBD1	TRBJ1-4	CASSLAKGQGPEKLFF	TGTGCCAGCAGCTTAGCTAAGGGACAGGGGCCTGAAAAACTGTTTTTT
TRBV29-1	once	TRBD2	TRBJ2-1	CSTGAPLLAGGDEQFF	TGCAGCACCGGCGCCCCATTACTAGCGGGAGGGGATGAGCAGTTCTTC
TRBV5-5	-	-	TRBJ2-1	CATRPSSYNEQFF	TGTGCCACTCGACCCAGCTCCTACAATGAGCAGTTCTTC
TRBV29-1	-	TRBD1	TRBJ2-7	CSVRKTGYYEQYF	TGCAGCGTACGAAAGACAGGGTACTACGAGCAGTACTTC
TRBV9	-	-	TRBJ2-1	CASSHGGGGTYNEQFF	TGTGCCAGCAGCCATGGGGGAGGAGGGACCTACAATGAGCAGTTCTTC
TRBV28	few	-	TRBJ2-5	CASSPPDSQETQYF	TGTGCCAGCAGTCCCCCTGACTCCCAAGAGACCCAGTACTTC
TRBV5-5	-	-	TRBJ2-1	CASSLGNYNEQFF	TGTGCCAGCAGCCTTGGGAACTACAATGAGCAGTTCTTC
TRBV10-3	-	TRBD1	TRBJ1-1	CAISESGGTEAFF	TGTGCCATCAGTGAATCAGGGGGCACTGAAGCTTTCTTT
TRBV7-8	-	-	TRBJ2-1	CASRAGAGTYNEQFF	TGTGCCAGCAGGGCCGGGGCGGGGACATACAATGAGCAGTTCTTC
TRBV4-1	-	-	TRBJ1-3	CASSQVGRSGNTIYF	TGCGCCAGCAGCCAAGTTGGAAGATCTGGAAACACCATATATTTT
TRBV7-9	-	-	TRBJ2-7	CASSLAVGRGYEQYF	TGTGCCAGCAGCTTAGCGGTAGGAAGGGGCTACGAGCAGTACTTC
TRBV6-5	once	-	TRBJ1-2	CASSPGLQDYGYTF	TGTGCCAGCAGCCCGGGGCTTCAAGACTATGGCTACACCTTC
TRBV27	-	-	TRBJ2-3	CASSWEGGDTQYF	TGTGCCAGCTCCTGGGAGGGGGGGGATACGCAGTATTTT
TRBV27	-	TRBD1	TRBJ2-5	CASSFWDSQETQYF	TGTGCCAGCAGTTTCTGGGACAGTCAAGAGACCCAGTACTTC
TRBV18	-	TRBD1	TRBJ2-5	CASSSRDRVIETQYF	TGTGCCAGCTCATCCCGGGACAGGGTGATAGAGACCCAGTACTTC
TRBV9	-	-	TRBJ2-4	CASSPVRGRQYF	TGTGCCAGCAGCCCGGTGAGGGGGAGACAGTACTTC
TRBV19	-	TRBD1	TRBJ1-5	CASSIVGQGARQPQHF	TGTGCCAGTAGTATAGTTGGGCAGGGGGCCCGACAGCCCCAGCATTTT
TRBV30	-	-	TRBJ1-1	CAWSVVGGTEAFF	TGTGCCTGGAGTGTCGTCGGGGGAACTGAAGCTTTCTTT
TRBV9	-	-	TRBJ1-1	CASSVRGLGTEAFF	TGTGCCAGCAGCGTAAGGGGATTAGGCACTGAAGCTTTCTTT
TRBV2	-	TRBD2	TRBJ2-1	CASSEALSGEPNEQFF	TGTGCCAGCAGTGAAGCGCTTAGCGGGGAACCCAATGAGCAGTTCTTC
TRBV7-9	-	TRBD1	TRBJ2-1	CASSPSDRGHNEQFF	TGTGCCAGCAGCCCCTCGGACAGGGGACACAATGAGCAGTTCTTC
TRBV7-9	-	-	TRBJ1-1	CASSLDGQTEAFF	TGTGCCAGCAGCCTCGATGGACAGACTGAAGCTTTCTTT
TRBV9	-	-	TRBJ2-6	CASSVGRVTGANVLTF	TGTGCCAGCAGCGTAGGCAGGGTGACTGGGGCCAACGTCCTGACTTTC
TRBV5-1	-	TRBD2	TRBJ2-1	CASSPLGTSYRDEQFF	TGCGCCAGCAGTCCGTTAGGGACTAGTTACCGGGATGAGCAGTTCTTC
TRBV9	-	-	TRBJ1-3	CASSGFDSGNTIYF	TGTGCCAGCAGCGGGTTCGACTCTGGAAACACCATATATTTT
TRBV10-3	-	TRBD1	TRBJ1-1	CAISEMDRGTEAFF	TGTGCCATCAGTGAGATGGACAGGGGCACTGAAGCTTTCTTT
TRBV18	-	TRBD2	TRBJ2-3	CASSPPGLAGSRPDTQYF	TGTGCCAGCTCACCTCCGGGACTAGCGGGATCTCGACCGGATACGCAGTATTTT
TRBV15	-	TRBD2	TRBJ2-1	CATSAKREIYNEQFF	TGTGCCACCAGCGCAAAGCGGGAGATCTACAATGAGCAGTTCTTC
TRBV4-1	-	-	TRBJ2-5	CASSQLTTGGRETQYF	TGCGCCAGCAGCCAACTAACGACCGGTGGGAGGGAGACCCAGTACTTC
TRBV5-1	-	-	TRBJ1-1	CASSLGVYYEDRTEAFF	TGCGCCAGCAGCTTGGGGGTATATTACGAGGATCGCACTGAAGCTTTCTTT
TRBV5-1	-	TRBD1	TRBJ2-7	CASSLKPGGSYEQYF	TGCGCCAGCAGCTTGAAGCCAGGGGGTTCCTACGAGCAGTACTTC
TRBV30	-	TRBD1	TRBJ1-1	CAWSVGTDQAFF	TGTGCCTGGAGCGTCGGGACAGATCAAGCTTTCTTT
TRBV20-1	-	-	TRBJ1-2	CSAVDYGYTF	TGCAGTGCTGTGGATTATGGCTACACCTTC
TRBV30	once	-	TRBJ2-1	CAWSVPRKSYNEQFF	TGTGCCTGGAGTGTACCAAGAAAAAGTTACAATGAGCAGTTCTTC
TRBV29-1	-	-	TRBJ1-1	CSVWGVMNTEAFF	TGCAGCGTTTGGGGGGTAATGAACACTGAAGCTTTCTTT
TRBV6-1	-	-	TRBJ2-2	CASSGLPMATGELFF	TGTGCCAGCAGTGGACTCCCGATGGCCACCGGGGAGCTGTTTTTT
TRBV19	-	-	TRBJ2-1	CASRPRSNEQFF	TGTGCCAGTAGGCCCAGAAGCAATGAGCAGTTCTTC
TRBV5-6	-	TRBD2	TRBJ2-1	CASSLGSGRWNEQFF	TGTGCCAGCAGCTTGGGTAGCGGGAGGTGGAATGAGCAGTTCTTC
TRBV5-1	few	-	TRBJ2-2	CASSLGQVNTGELFF	TGCGCCAGCAGCTTGGGACAGGTGAACACCGGGGAGCTGTTTTTT
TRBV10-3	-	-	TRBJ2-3	CAISPGEGGITDTQYF	TGTGCCATCAGCCCGGGAGAGGGAGGAATCACAGATACGCAGTATTTT
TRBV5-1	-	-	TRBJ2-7	CASSLGTPYEQYF	TGCGCCAGCAGCTTGGGGACACCCTACGAGCAGTACTTC
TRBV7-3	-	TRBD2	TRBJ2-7	CASSLGGSSDEQYF	TGTGCCAGCAGCTTAGGCGGGAGCTCGGACGAGCAGTACTTC
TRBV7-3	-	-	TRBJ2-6	CASSFPGANVLTF	TGTGCCAGCAGCTTCCCTGGGGCCAACGTCCTGACTTTC
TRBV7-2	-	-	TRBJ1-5	CASSFGSWGNQPQHF	TGTGCCAGCAGCTTTGGAAGCTGGGGCAATCAGCCCCAGCATTTT
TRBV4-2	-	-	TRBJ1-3	CASSQEEGRSPNTIYF	TGTGCCAGCAGCCAAGAGGAGGGCAGGTCGCCAAACACCATATATTTT
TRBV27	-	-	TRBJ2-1	CASSLPAGFGNEQFF	TGTGCCAGCAGTTTACCCGCAGGGTTTGGTAATGAGCAGTTCTTC
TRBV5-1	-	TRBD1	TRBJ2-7	CASSLVTGVYEQYF	TGCGCCAGCAGCTTAGTGACAGGGGTGTACGAGCAGTACTTC
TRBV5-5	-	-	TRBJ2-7	CASSYLERYEQYF	TGTGCCAGCAGCTATCTTGAGCGCTACGAGCAGTACTTC
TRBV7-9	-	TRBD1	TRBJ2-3	CASSGQASTDTQYF	TGTGCCAGCAGTGGACAGGCAAGCACAGATACGCAGTATTTT
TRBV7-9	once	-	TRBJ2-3	CASSLEGGGFTDTQYF	TGTGCCAGCAGCTTAGAGGGCGGCGGATTTACAGATACGCAGTATTTT
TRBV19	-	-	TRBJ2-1	CASTLTGFLYNEQFF	TGTGCCAGTACCCTAACAGGGTTCCTTTACAATGAGCAGTTCTTC
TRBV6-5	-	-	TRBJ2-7	CASSYGGLGDYEQYF	TGTGCCAGCAGTTACGGGGGCCTAGGGGACTACGAGCAGTACTTC